This entry describes one T cell receptor beta chain. This CDR3 has 15 residues. CDR1 is MNHEY and CDR2 is SVGAGI in the germline V gene. The V and J ends lost 8 bases and 8 bases respectively, with 23 bases between them. This sample was included in a study of T cell clones after liver transplantation. Assay: immunoSEQ multiplex PCR; the TCRdb copy retains only in-frame clones and omits some. The sample yields around 110,000 clones, 90% seen once. Here the sequenced sample was CD4+ T cells from blood, taken 12 months after liver transplant. The chain joins TRBV6-5 to TRBJ2-3; possible D gene TRBD2, 6 bases. The receptor was derived from a human patient who received a liver transplant. Some T cells may have originated in the graft donor. CDR3 sequence: CASRGSTWARFTQYF. Written as DNA, the CDR3 is TGTGCCAGCCGGGGGTCGACCTGGGCTAGATTTACGCAGTATTTT.